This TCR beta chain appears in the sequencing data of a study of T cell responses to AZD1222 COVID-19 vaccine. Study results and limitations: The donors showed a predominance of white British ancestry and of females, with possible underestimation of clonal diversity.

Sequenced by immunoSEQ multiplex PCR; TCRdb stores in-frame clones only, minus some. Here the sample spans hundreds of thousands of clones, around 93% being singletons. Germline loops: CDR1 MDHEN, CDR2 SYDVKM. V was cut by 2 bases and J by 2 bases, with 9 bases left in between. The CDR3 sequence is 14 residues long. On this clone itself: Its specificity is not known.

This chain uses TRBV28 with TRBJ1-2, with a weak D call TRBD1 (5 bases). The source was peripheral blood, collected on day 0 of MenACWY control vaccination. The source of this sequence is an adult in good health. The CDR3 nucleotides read TGTGCCAGCAGTTTAGTTTCAGGGAACTATGGCTACACCTTC. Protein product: CASSLVSGNYGYTF.